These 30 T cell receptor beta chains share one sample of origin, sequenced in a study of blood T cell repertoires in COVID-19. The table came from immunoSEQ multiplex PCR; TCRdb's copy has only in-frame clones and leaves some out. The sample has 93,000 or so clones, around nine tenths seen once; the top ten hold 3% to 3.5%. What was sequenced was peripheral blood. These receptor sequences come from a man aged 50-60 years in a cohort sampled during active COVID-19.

The CDR3 region has the DNA TGTGCCAGCAGTTACGATACGAGAGGCTACACCTTC. Its translation: CASSYDTRGYTF. This chain connects TRBV6-2 or TRBV6-3 to TRBJ1-2; D gene unclear. CDR1 is MNHEY and CDR2 is SVGEGT in the germline V gene. CDR3 length: 12 residues. Trimming took off 2 bases at V and 8 bases at J, with 9 bases between the two ends.

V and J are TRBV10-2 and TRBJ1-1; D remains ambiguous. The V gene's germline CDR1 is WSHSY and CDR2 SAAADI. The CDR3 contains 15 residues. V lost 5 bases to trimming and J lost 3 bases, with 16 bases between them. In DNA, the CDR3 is TGCGCCAGCAGTCCGGGAGTTGGGGAATACACTGAAGCTTTCTTT. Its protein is CASSPGVGEYTEAFF.

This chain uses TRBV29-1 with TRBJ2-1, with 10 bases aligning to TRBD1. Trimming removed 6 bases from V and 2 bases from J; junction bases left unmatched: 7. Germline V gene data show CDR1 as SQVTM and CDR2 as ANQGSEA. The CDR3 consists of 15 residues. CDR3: CSVEGGTGAYNEQFF. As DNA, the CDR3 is TGCAGCGTGGAGGGGGGGACAGGGGCCTACAATGAGCAGTTCTTC.

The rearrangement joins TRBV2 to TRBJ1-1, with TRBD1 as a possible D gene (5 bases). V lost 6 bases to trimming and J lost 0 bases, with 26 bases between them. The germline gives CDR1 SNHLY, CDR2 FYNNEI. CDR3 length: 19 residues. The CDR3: CASSDLAGGVGRMNTEAFF. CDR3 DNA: TGTGCCAGCAGCGACCTCGCGGGAGGGGTAGGTCGGATGAACACTGAAGCTTTCTTT. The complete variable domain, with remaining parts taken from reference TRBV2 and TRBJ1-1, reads EPEVTQTPSHQVTQMGQEVILRCVPISNHLYFYWYRQILGQKVEFLVSFYNNEISEKSEIFDDQFSVERPDGSNFTLKIRSTKLEDSAMYFCASSDLAGGVGRMNTEAFFGQGTRLTVV.

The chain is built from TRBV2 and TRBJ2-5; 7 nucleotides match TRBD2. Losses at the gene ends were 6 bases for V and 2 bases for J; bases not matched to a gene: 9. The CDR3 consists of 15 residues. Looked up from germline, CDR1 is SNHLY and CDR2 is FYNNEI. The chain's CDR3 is CASRIGTNGQETQYF. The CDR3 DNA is TGTGCCAGCAGAATAGGGACTAACGGGCAAGAGACCCAGTACTTC.

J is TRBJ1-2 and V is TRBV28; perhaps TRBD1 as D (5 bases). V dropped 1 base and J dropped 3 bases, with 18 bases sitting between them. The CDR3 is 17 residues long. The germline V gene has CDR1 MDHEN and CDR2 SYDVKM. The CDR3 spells CASSLYPGGTDDYGYTF. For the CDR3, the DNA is TGTGCCAGCAGTTTATACCCTGGGGGGACGGACGACTATGGCTACACCTTC.

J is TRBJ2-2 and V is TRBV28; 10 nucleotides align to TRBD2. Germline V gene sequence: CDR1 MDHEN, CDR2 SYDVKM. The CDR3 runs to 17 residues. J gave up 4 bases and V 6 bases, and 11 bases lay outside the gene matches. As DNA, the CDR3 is TGTGCCAGCAGCCTTTTATCGATAGCGGGGGGCACCGGGGAGCTGTTTTTT. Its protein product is CASSLLSIAGGTGELFF.

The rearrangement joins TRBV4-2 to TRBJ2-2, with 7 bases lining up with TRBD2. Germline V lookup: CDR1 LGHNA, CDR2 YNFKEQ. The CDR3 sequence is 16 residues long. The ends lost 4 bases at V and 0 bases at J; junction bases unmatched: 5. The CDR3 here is CASSPTGLPNTGELFF. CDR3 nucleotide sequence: TGTGCCAGCAGCCCGACGGGACTACCGAACACCGGGGAGCTGTTTTTT.

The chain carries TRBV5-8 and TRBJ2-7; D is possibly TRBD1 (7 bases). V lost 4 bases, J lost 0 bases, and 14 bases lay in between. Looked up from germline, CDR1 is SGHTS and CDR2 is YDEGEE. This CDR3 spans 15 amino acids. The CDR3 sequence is CASSPGGTASYEQYF. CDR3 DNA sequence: TGTGCCAGCAGCCCTGGCGGGACAGCCTCCTACGAGCAGTACTTC.

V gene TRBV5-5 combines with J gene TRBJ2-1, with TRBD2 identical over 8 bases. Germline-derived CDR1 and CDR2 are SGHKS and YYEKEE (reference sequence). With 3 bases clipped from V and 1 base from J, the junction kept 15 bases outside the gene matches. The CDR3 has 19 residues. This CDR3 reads CASSSRPLPAGVSYNEQFF. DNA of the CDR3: TGTGCCAGCAGCTCTCGACCTTTACCAGCGGGGGTGTCCTACAATGAGCAGTTCTTC. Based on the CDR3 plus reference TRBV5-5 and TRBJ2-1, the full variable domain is DAGVTQSPTHLIKTRGQQVTLRCSPISGHKSVSWYQQVLGQGPQFIFQYYEKEERGRGNFPDRFSARQFPNYSSELNVNALLLGDSALYLCASSSRPLPAGVSYNEQFFGPGTRLTVL.

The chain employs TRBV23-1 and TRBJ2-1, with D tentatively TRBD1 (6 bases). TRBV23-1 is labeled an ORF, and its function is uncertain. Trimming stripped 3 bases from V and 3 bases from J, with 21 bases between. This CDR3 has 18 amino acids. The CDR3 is CASSHQKDSLLLYNEQFF. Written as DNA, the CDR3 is TGCGCCAGCAGTCACCAAAAGGACAGCCTCTTACTCTACAATGAGCAGTTCTTC.

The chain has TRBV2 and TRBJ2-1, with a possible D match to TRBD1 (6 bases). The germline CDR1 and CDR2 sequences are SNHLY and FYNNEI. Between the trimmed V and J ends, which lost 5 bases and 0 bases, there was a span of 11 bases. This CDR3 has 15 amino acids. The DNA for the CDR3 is TGTGCCAGCAGTAAGGACAGCCGCTCCTACAATGAGCAGTTCTTC. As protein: CASSKDSRSYNEQFF. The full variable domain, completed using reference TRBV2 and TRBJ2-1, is EPEVTQTPSHQVTQMGQEVILRCVPISNHLYFYWYRQILGQKVEFLVSFYNNEISEKSEIFDDQFSVERPDGSNFTLKIRSTKLEDSAMYFCASSKDSRSYNEQFFGPGTRLTVL.

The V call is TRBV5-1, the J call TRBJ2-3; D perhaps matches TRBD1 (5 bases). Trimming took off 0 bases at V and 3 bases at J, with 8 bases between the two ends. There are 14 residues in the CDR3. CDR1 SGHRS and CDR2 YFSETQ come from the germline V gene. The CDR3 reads CASSLAGQTDTQYF. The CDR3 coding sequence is TGCGCCAGCAGCTTGGCAGGGCAAACAGATACGCAGTATTTT.

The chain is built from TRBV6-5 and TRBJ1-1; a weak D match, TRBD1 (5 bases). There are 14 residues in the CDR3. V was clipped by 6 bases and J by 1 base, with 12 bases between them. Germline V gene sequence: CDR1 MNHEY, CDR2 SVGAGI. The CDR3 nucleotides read TGTGCCAGCAGATTGGGACTCCCGAACACTGAAGCTTTCTTT. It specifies CASRLGLPNTEAFF.

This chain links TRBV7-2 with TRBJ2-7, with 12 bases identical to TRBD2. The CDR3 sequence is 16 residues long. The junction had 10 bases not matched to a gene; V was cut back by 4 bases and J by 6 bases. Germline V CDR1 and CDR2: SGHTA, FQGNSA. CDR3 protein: CASSSGLAGGRGEQYF. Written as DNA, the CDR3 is TGTGCCAGCAGCTCGGGGCTAGCGGGGGGGCGTGGCGAGCAGTACTTC.

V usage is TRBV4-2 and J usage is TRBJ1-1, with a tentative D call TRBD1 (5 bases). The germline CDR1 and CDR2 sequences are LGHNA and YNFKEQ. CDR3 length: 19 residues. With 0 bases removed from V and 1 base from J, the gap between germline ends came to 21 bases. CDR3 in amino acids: CASSQDPTFRQSQNTEAFF. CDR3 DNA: TGTGCCAGCAGCCAAGATCCCACCTTTCGACAGTCCCAGAACACTGAAGCTTTCTTT.

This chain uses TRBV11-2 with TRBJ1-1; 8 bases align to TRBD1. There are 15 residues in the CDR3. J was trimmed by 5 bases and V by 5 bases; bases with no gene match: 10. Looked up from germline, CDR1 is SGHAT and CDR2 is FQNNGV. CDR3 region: CASSHLTGVVTEAFF. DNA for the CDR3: TGTGCCAGCAGCCACCTGACAGGGGTCGTGACTGAAGCTTTCTTT.

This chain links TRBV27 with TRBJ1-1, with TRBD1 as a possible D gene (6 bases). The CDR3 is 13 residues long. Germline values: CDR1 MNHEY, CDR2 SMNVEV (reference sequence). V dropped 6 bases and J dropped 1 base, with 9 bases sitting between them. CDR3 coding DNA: TGTGCCAGCAGCGGACAGAAGAACACTGAAGCTTTCTTT. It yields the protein CASSGQKNTEAFF.

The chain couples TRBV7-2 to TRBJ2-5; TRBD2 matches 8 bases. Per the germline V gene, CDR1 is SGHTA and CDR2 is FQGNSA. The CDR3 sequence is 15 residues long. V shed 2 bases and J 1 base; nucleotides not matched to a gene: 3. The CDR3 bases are TGTGCCAGCAGCTTATTGGCGGGGGGCCAAGAGACCCAGTACTTC. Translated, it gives CASSLLAGGQETQYF.

In DNA, the CDR3 is TGTGCCAGTGGCAGAGGAGACAGGGCGAATGGCTACACCTTC. It specifies CASGRGDRANGYTF. The rearrangement links TRBV19 to TRBJ1-2; 7 bases agree with TRBD1. After removal of 8 bases from V and 6 bases from J, the junction contained 12 bases not matched to a gene. Germline lookup yields CDR1 LNHDA and CDR2 SQIVND (reference sequence). The CDR3 runs 14 residues.

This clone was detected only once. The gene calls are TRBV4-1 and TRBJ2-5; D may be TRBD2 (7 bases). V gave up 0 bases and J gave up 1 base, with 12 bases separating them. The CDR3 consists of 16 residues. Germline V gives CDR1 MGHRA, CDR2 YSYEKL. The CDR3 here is CASSQDRAGAQETQYF. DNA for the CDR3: TGCGCCAGCAGCCAAGATCGTGCGGGGGCCCAAGAGACCCAGTACTTC.

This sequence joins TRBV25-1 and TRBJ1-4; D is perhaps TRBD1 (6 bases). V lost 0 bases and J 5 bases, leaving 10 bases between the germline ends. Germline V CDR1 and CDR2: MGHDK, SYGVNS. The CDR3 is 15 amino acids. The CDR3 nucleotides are TGTGCCAGCAGTGAATATCAGGGGACGAATGAAAAACTGTTTTTT. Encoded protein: CASSEYQGTNEKLFF. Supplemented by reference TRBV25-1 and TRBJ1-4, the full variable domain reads EADIYQTPRYLVIGTGKKITLECSQTMGHDKMYWYQQDPGMELHLIHYSYGVNSTEKGDLSSESTVSRIRTEHFPLTLESARPSHTSQYLCASSEYQGTNEKLFFGSGTQLSVL.

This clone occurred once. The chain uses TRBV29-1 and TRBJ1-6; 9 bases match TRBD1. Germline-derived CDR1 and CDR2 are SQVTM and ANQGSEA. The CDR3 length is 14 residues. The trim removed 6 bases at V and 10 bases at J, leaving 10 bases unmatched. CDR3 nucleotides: TGCAGCGTGGATCACAGGGGGCTGTCCTCACCCCTCCACTTT. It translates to CSVDHRGLSSPLHF.

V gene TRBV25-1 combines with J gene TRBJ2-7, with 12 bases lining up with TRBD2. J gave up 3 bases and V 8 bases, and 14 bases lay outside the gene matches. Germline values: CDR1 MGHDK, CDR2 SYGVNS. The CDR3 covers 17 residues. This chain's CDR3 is CASRRPPGLAGNYEQYF. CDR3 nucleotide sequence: TGTGCCAGCCGCCGCCCACCCGGACTAGCGGGGAACTACGAGCAGTACTTC.

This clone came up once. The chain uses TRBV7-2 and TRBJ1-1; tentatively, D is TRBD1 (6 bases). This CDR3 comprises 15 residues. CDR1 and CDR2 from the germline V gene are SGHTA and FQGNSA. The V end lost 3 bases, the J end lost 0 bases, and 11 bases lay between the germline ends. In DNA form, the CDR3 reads TGTGCCAGCAGCTTTTCCAGGGGCATGAACACTGAAGCTTTCTTT. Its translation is CASSFSRGMNTEAFF.

The CDR3 region has the DNA TGTGCCAGCAGCTTACAGACAGGAAGACCTGAAGCTTTCTTT. Translating gives CASSLQTGRPEAFF. The rearrangement uses TRBV13 and TRBJ1-1; D perhaps matches TRBD1 (6 bases). The germline gives CDR1 PRHDT, CDR2 FYEKMQ (reference sequence). V was shortened by 2 bases and J by 6 bases, with 13 bases between the two germline ends. The CDR3 contains 14 residues.

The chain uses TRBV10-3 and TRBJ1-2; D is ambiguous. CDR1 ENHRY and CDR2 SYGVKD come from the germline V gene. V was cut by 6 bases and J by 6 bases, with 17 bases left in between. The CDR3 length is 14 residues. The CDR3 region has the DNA TGTGCCATCAGCCCAGTGGGAGGAACGGATGGCTACACCTTC. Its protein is CAISPVGGTDGYTF.

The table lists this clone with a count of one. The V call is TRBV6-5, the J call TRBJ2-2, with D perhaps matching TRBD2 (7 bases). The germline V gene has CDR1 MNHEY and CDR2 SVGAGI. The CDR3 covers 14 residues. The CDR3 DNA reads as TGTGCTCACCCGGGGGGCCCGGGGACCGGGGAGCTGTTTTTT. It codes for CAHPGGPGTGELFF.

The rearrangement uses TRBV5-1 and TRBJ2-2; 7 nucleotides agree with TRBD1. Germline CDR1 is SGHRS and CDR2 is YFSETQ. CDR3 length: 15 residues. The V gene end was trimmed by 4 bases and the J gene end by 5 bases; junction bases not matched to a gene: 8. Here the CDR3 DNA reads TGCGCCAGCAGCCCGGGACAGCATATGACCGGGGAGCTGTTTTTT. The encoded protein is CASSPGQHMTGELFF.

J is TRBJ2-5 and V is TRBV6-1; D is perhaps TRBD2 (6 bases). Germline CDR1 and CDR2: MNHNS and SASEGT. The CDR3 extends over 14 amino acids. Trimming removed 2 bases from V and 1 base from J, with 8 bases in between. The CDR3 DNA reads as TGTGCCAGCAGTGAATGGGGGGTCCAAGAGACCCAGTACTTC. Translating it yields CASSEWGVQETQYF.